This T cell receptor beta chain was profiled in a study of low-dose radiotherapy and immunotherapy resistance in tumors. The CDR3 runs 15 residues. V shed 0 bases and J 2 bases; nucleotides not matched to a gene: 3. Germline CDR1 is SGHKS and CDR2 is YYEKEE (reference sequence). This clonotype was seen repeatedly, ten times or more. TRAV- and TRBV-specific primers were used for first-strand cDNA, which covered alpha and beta chains. A roughly 19-cycle PCR with a constant-region primer and V-primer adapter amplified TCRs. TCRdb redid the calling of the reads with MiXCR, one entry per CDR3 protein. This table holds 54,000 or so distinct CDR3 sequences, approximately 25% found once. Time point of the sample: before trial treatment.

The TCR was taken from a male donor with prostate cancer. Sequenced material: PBMCs, taken before treatment. V usage is TRBV5-5 and J usage is TRBJ2-3; TRBD2 aligns across 7 bases. As DNA, the CDR3 is TGTGCCAGCAGCTTGGGGCTAGCGGCCACAGATACGCAGTATTTT. Residues: CASSLGLAATDTQYF.